This TCR beta chain comes out of a study of preoperative IRX-2 immunotherapy in early breast cancer. TCRdb's table, derived via immunoSEQ multiplex PCR, lists solely in-frame clones and lacks some. The table records fewer than 40,000 clones, roughly 96% of them present only once. CDR1 is MNHEY and CDR2 is SMNVEV in the germline V gene (reference sequence). V shed 3 bases, J shed 6 bases, and the junction held 12 bases outside the gene matches. This CDR3 has 16 amino acids. Treatment denoted: preoperative locoregional IRX-2 cytokine immunotherapy. This phase Ib study tested locoregional IRX-2 cytokine immunotherapy given before surgery.

This specimen was collected from a patient treated with IRX-2 immunotherapy. This sequence joins TRBV27 and TRBJ1-2, with 8 positions matching TRBD1. This TCR was recovered from a human donor with breast cancer. This chain's CDR3 is CASSFRYLGQGDGYTF. CDR3 bases: TGTGCCAGCAGTTTCCGATACTTAGGACAGGGAGATGGCTACACCTTC.